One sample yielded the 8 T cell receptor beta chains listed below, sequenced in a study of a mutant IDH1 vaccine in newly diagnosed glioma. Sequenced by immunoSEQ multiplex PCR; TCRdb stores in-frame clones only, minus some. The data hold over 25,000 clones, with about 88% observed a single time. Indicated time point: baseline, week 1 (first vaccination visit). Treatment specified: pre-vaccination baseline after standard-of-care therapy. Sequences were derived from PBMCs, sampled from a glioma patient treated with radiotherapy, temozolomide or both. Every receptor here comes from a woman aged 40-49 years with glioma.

Written as DNA, the CDR3 is TGCGCCAGCAGCCAAGGGCGGAGAAACTATGGCTACACCTTC. Protein product: CASSQGRRNYGYTF. V gene TRBV4-3 combines with J gene TRBJ1-2, with D hard to call. Per germline, CDR1 LGHNA and CDR2 YSLEER. V lost 1 base, J lost 2 bases, and 8 bases lay in between. The CDR3 spans 14 residues.

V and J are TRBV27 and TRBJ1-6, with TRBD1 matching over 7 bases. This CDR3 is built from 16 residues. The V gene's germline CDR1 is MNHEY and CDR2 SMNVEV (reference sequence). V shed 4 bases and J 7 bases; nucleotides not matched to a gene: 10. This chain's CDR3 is CASSSLGQSGNSPLHF. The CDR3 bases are TGTGCCAGCAGTTCCCTGGGACAGTCCGGGAATTCACCCCTCCACTTT.

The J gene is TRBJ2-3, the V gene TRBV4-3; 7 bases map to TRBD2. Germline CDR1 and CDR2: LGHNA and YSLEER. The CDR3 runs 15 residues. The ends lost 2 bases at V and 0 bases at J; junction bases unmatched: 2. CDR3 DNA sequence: TGCGCCAGCAGCCAACTAGCGGAGAGCACAGATACGCAGTATTTT. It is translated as CASSQLAESTDTQYF.

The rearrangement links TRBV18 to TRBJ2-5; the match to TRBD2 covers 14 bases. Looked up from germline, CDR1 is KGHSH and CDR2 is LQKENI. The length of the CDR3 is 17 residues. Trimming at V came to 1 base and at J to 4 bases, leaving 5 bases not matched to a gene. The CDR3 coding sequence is TGTGCCAGCTCACCACGAGGGACTAGCGGGAGTGGAGAGACCCAGTACTTC. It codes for CASSPRGTSGSGETQYF.

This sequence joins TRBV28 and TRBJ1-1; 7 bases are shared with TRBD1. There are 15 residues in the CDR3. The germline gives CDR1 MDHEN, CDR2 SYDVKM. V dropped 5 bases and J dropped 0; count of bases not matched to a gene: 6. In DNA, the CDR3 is TGTGCCAGCAGTCCAGGGGGGGCTATGAACACTGAAGCTTTCTTT. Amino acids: CASSPGGAMNTEAFF.

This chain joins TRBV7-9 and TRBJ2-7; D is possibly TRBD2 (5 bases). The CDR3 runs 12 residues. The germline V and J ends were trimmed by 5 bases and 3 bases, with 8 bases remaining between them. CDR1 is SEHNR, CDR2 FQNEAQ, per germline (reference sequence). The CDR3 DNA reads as TGTGCCAGCAGCGCTCGGGGCTACGAGCAGTACTTC. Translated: CASSARGYEQYF.

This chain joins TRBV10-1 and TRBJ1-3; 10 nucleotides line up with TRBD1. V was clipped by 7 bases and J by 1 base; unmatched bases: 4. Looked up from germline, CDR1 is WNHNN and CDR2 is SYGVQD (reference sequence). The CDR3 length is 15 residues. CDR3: CASKGQGVSGNTIYF. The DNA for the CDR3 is TGCGCCAGCAAAGGACAGGGGGTTTCTGGAAACACCATATATTTT.

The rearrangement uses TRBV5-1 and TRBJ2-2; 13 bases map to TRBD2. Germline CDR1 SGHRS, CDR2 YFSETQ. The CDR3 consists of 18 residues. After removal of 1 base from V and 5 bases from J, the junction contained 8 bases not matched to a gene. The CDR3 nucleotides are TGCGCCAGCAGCTTGTCGACTAGCGGGGGGCCGGGGACCGGGGAGCTGTTTTTT. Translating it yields CASSLSTSGGPGTGELFF.